Listed below are T cell receptor beta chains from one sample, sequenced in a study of cytomegalovirus exposure and HLA in healthy donors. Only in-frame clones appear in the TCRdb table, and some are missing; sequencing was by immunoSEQ multiplex PCR. The sample contains 230,000 or so clones, about 93% of which appear only once. Specimen: PBMCs. The receptors originated from a girl aged 2 to 9 in good health and CMV-seronegative. The conserved cysteine and the conserved F or W are not part of the CDR3 here. Each record gives: V gene, J gene, clone size, CDR3 protein. Size is stated for part of the rows, as once, few or many counts, or as a class when the clone is expanded.

v_call: TRBV6-5; j_call: TRBJ2-2; clone_size: .; cdr3_aa: ASSYSSVGSGELF
v_call: TRBV10-2; j_call: TRBJ1-1; clone_size: .; cdr3_aa: ASSWGDTEAF
v_call: TRBV5-6; j_call: TRBJ1-2; clone_size: .; cdr3_aa: ASSPGPDRRSYGYT
v_call: TRBV5-1; j_call: TRBJ2-7; clone_size: .; cdr3_aa: ASSLVPGESYEQY
v_call: TRBV6-6; j_call: TRBJ1-5; clone_size: .; cdr3_aa: ASSYSGQGQPQH
v_call: TRBV5-4; j_call: TRBJ2-5; clone_size: .; cdr3_aa: ASSLGAPPLETQY
v_call: TRBV4-1; j_call: TRBJ2-7; clone_size: once; cdr3_aa: ASSQARAGYEQY
v_call: TRBV19; j_call: TRBJ1-5; clone_size: .; cdr3_aa: ASSVVPGQGIKQPQH
v_call: TRBV5-6; j_call: TRBJ2-5; clone_size: .; cdr3_aa: ASSFSGRGETQY
v_call: TRBV6-5; j_call: TRBJ1-1; clone_size: once; cdr3_aa: ASPRSVEAF